These 13 T cell receptor beta chains came from one sample sequenced in a study of T-cell memory formation after mild COVID-19. TCRdb reprocessed the 5' RACE reads with MiXCR, giving one entry per CDR3 protein. The table includes 500,000 to 550,000 distinct CDR3 sequences, around 20% detected once. Sequencing was done on a sample of PBMCs or a T cell subset sorted from them (not recorded which). The receptors here all came from an adult woman who had mild COVID-19 (a few samples of this study predate the infection). Cell type and time point are not known.

The chain employs TRBV3-1 and TRBJ2-5; D is unclear. The V end lost 4 bases, the J end lost 1 base, and 7 bases lay between the germline ends. This CDR3 has 13 residues. Per the germline V gene, CDR1 is LGHDT and CDR2 is YNNKEL (reference sequence). The CDR3 loop is CASSRGIQETQYF. As DNA, the CDR3 is TGTGCCAGCAGCCGTGGTATCCAAGAGACCCAGTACTTC.

DNA for the CDR3: TGTGCCAGCAGTCCCTATAGCGATCAAGAGACCCAGTACTTC. Its translation: CASSPYSDQETQYF. The gene calls are TRBV27 and TRBJ2-5, with a weak D call TRBD2 (5 bases). The CDR3 has 14 amino acids. Trimming cost V 5 bases and J 2 bases, with 12 bases left between them. Germline CDR1 reads MNHEY; CDR2 reads SMNVEV (reference sequence).

This clonotype occurred a few times. This sequence joins TRBV5-1 and TRBJ2-3; TRBD2 aligns across 9 bases. CDR1 SGHRS and CDR2 YFSETQ come from the germline V gene. Trimming removed 2 bases from V and 4 bases from J; junction bases left unmatched: 8. The CDR3 length is 16 residues. The DNA for the CDR3 is TGCGCCAGCAGCTTTAGGCTAGCGGGGTTCTCAGATACGCAGTATTTT. It encodes CASSFRLAGFSDTQYF.

The V and J genes are TRBV7-2 and TRBJ2-1, with 9 bases fitting TRBD1. The ends lost 3 bases at V and 7 bases at J; junction bases unmatched: 4. Germline V gene lookup returns CDR1 SGHTA and CDR2 FQGNSA. The CDR3 spans 14 residues. The CDR3 nucleotides are TGTGCCAGCAGCTTTGGGACAGGGTCAAATGAGCAGTTCTTC. Its translation is CASSFGTGSNEQFF.

The rearrangement joins TRBV19 to TRBJ2-5, with 10 bases fitting TRBD2. Per the germline V gene, CDR1 is LNHDA and CDR2 is SQIVND (reference sequence). This CDR3 is built from 15 residues. Trimming took 4 bases from V and 1 from J; bases not matched to a gene: 3. In nucleotides, the CDR3 is TGTGCCAGTAGTAGACGGACTAGCGGCCAAGAGACCCAGTACTTC. Protein: CASSRRTSGQETQYF.

The chain recombines TRBV10-3 with TRBJ2-7; the D gene is possibly TRBD1 (7 bases). CDR3 length: 15 residues. Germline V CDR1 and CDR2: ENHRY, SYGVKD. The ends were cut back, 7 bases at V and 3 bases at J, with 19 bases in the middle. The CDR3 bases are TGTGCCATCACTGCGGGACAGTTAAGTGACTACGAGCAGTACTTC. Encoded protein: CAITAGQLSDYEQYF.

This clonotype was picked up a small number of times. The rearrangement joins TRBV12-3 or TRBV12-4 to TRBJ2-5; the match to TRBD2 covers 9 bases. The CDR3 sequence is 15 residues long. V dropped 2 bases and J dropped 7; count of bases not matched to a gene: 8. The CDR3 loop reads CASSLSDSGGVTQYF. CDR3 nucleotide sequence: TGTGCCAGCAGTTTATCTGATAGCGGGGGTGTGACCCAGTACTTC.

The J gene is TRBJ1-2, the V gene TRBV18; maybe TRBD1 (6 bases). The germline CDR1 and CDR2 sequences are KGHSH and LQKENI. The CDR3 extends over 17 amino acids. V lost 1 base, J lost 4 bases, and 19 bases lay in between. The CDR3 bases are TGTGCCAGCTCACCACGATCCGCAGGGGCCGACCCCTATGGCTACACCTTC. This encodes CASSPRSAGADPYGYTF.

This clonotype appeared a few times. The CDR3 loop reads CATSQDRGPFSYNEQFF. The CDR3 bases are TGTGCCACCAGCCAAGACAGGGGCCCATTCTCCTACAATGAGCAGTTCTTC. The chain is built from TRBV24-1 and TRBJ2-1; the match to TRBD1 covers 8 bases. This CDR3 is built from 17 residues. The ends lost 7 bases at V and 0 bases at J; junction bases unmatched: 10. Germline V CDR1 and CDR2: KGHDR, SFDVKD.

There are a few counts of this clonotype. The junction departs from germline at one end; a sequencing error may be responsible. The chain links TRBV7-2 to TRBJ1-5; a possible D gene is TRBD1 (6 bases). The germline CDR1 and CDR2 sequences are SGHTA and FQGNSA. CDR3 size: 13 residues. The DNA for the CDR3 is TGTGCCAGCAGCTTAAAGGCAGGGGACCGAAGGGATTTT. Amino acid sequence: CASSLKAGDRRDF.

There are a few counts of this clonotype. V and J are TRBV5-1 and TRBJ1-6, with 7 bases that match TRBD1. After removal of 0 bases from V and 7 bases from J, the junction contained 7 bases not matched to a gene. Per germline, CDR1 SGHRS and CDR2 YFSETQ. This CDR3 is 16 amino acids long. The CDR3, as DNA: TGCGCCAGCAGCTTGGTTGGCCGACAGGGAAATTCACCCCTCCACTTT. Its protein is CASSLVGRQGNSPLHF. Combining the CDR3 with reference TRBV5-1 and TRBJ1-6 gives the whole variable domain KAGVTQTPRYLIKTRGQQVTLSCSPISGHRSVSWYQQTPGQGLQFLFEYFSETQRNKGNFPGRFSGRQFSNSRSEMNVSTLELGDSALYLCASSLVGRQGNSPLHFGNGTRLTVT.

The V and J genes are TRBV5-6 and TRBJ1-1, with D possibly TRBD1 on 6 matching bases. There are 15 residues in the CDR3. Germline V CDR1 and CDR2: SGHDT, YYEEEE. V lost 0 bases and J 5 bases, leaving 14 bases between the germline ends. CDR3 nucleotides: TGTGCCAGCAGCTTGGGGGACATTTTTCGAACTGAAGCTTTCTTT. It encodes CASSLGDIFRTEAFF. Combining the CDR3 with reference TRBV5-6 and TRBJ1-1 gives the whole variable domain DAGVTQSPTHLIKTRGQQVTLRCSPKSGHDTVSWYQQALGQGPQFIFQYYEEEERQRGNFPDRFSGHQFPNYSSELNVNALLLGDSALYLCASSLGDIFRTEAFFGQGTRLTVV.

This clonotype has a handful of counts. The chain couples TRBV11-2 to TRBJ2-5; 12 bases map to TRBD2. The CDR3 has 18 amino acids. With V trimmed by 4 bases and J by 3 bases, 12 bases remained unmatched. Germline CDR1 is SGHAT and CDR2 is FQNNGV. CDR3 amino acids: CASSSRKTSGSSEETQYF. Here the CDR3 DNA reads TGTGCCAGCAGCTCGCGCAAGACTAGCGGGAGTTCAGAAGAGACCCAGTACTTC.